This record concerns one T cell receptor beta chain sequence. Its specificity is unknown. This entry is derived from a study of OX40 agonist ivuxolimab in advanced cancers. Study background: As their treatment, patients were administered ivuxolimab, an agonistic anti-OX40 (CD134) antibody. Ivuxolimab was delivered to patients intravenously every 2 weeks at doses spanning 0.01 to 10 mg/kg. Enrollees could have had prior anti-PD-1, anti-PD-L1 or anti-CTLA-4 therapy, which about 40% had received. The study, taken as a whole, reports: CD8+ T cells showed, on average, more clonal expansion than CD4+ cells.

Measured with immunoSEQ multiplex PCR; TCRdb has only the in-frame clones, and not every one. This sample carries tens of thousands of clones, about 83% of them seen once, and the ten largest clones take approximately 4.5%. Germline CDR1 and CDR2: LNHDA and SQIVND (reference sequence). V was pared by 7 bases and J by 5 bases, with 14 bases between. The CDR3 is 14 amino acids. The sequencing here drew on CD4+ or CD8+ T cells sorted from blood, taken in a trial of the OX40 agonist ivuxolimab. The source is an adult with an advanced solid tumor such as melanoma, head and neck, liver or kidney cancer. J is TRBJ1-4 and V is TRBV19; D may be TRBD1 (5 bases). The CDR3 reads CASTQTRGNEKLFF. The CDR3 coding sequence is TGTGCCAGTACTCAGACAAGGGGAAATGAAAAACTGTTTTTT.